Below are 2 T cell receptor beta chains sequenced from a single sample in a study of T cell repertoires in ileal Crohn's disease. Generated by immunoSEQ multiplex PCR, the TCRdb table keeps only in-frame clones and is missing some. The sample carries some 28,000 clones, roughly 78% recorded once. Sequencing input: ileal tissue. The receptor set was obtained from an adult with Crohn's disease.

Only one count was recorded for this clone. Mismatch with germline at one junction end may stem from a read error. The V and J genes are TRBV18 and TRBJ2-5, with 9 bases identical to TRBD2. Germline lookup yields CDR1 KGHSH and CDR2 LQKENI. This CDR3 contains 15 residues. The CDR3 protein is CASSPERGAQEAQYF. CDR3 DNA: TGTGCCAGCTCACCGGAGCGGGGGGCCCAAGAGGCCCAGTACTTC.

CDR3 loop: CAWSVRQGYNSPLHF. Here the CDR3 DNA reads TGTGCCTGGAGTGTAAGACAGGGGTATAATTCACCCCTCCACTTT. The chain is built from TRBV30 and TRBJ1-6; 8 bases align to TRBD1. Germline values: CDR1 GTSNPN, CDR2 SVGIG (reference sequence). V was clipped by 0 bases and J by 4 bases; unmatched bases: 2. The CDR3 is made up of 15 amino acids.